Described below is a single T cell receptor (beta chain) sequence and its context. The sample originates from a study of technical replicates of blood from several donors. Data came from immunoSEQ multiplex PCR; TCRdb stores just in-frame clones and leaves some out. The sample records about 93,000 clones, 95% being singletons. Trimming took 6 bases from V and 5 from J; bases not matched to a gene: 4. CDR1 and CDR2 (germline): SGHRS, YFSETQ. This CDR3 contains 14 residues. The sample taken for sequencing was T cells isolated from PBMCs. V usage is TRBV5-1 and J usage is TRBJ2-1, with TRBD2 matching 11 bases. This clonotype originated in a human donor in good health. As DNA, the CDR3 is TGCGCCAGCACCCCGGGACTAGCGGACAATGAGCAGTTCTTC. Its protein product is CASTPGLADNEQFF.